This T cell receptor (beta chain) was sequenced during a study of somatic mutations in cytotoxic T cells in rheumatoid arthritis. The length of the CDR3 is 16 residues. Germline V gene data show CDR1 as MDHEN and CDR2 as SYDVKM. V gave up 6 bases and J gave up 3 bases; unmatched junction bases: 10. Some clones are missing from TCRdb's copy, which holds only in-frame ones; the method was immunoSEQ multiplex PCR. Seen here are 13,000 to 15,000 clones, over 70% observed once, and the top ten hold around 6.7%. The sample was CD8+ T cells sorted from blood. This clonotype was sampled from an adult with rheumatoid arthritis. The chain carries TRBV28 and TRBJ2-1, with 8 nucleotides matching TRBD1. The CDR3 DNA reads as TGTGCCAGCAGCCCCACAACCGGGACAGGCTACAATGAGCAGTTCTTC. This encodes CASSPTTGTGYNEQFF.